This T cell receptor (beta chain) was retrieved from a study of blood T cell repertoires in COVID-19. Across the study: The cDNA or gDNA used as material had been derived from T cells, B-cell-depleted T cells, or PBMCs.

Participants' own reports of clinical history determined their cohort assignment. Trimming pared 3 bases from V and 6 bases from J, leaving 9 bases between. The germline gives CDR1 LNHNV, CDR2 YYDKDF (reference sequence). This CDR3 contains 12 residues. Clones were read by immunoSEQ multiplex PCR, and TCRdb kept only the in-frame ones, dropping some. The table has around 300,000 clones, around 90% seen once; the top ten hold about 4.7%. The J gene is TRBJ2-7, the V gene TRBV15; D not resolved. This receptor was identified in a man younger than 40 who had recovered from COVID-19. Sample: PBMCs or T cells enriched from blood (not recorded which). The CDR3 DNA reads TGTGCCACCAGCAGTTTTGCCGGCGAGCAGTACTTC. It translates to CATSSFAGEQYF.